This passage covers 23 T cell receptor beta chains from one sample sequenced in a study of OX40 agonist ivuxolimab in advanced cancers. TCRdb's table, derived via immunoSEQ multiplex PCR, lists solely in-frame clones and lacks some. The sample includes about 98,000 clones, 85% to 95% of them seen just once. Sequencing used CD4+ or CD8+ T cells sorted from blood, obtained in a trial of the OX40 agonist ivuxolimab. The receptors stem from an adult with an advanced solid tumor such as melanoma, head and neck, liver or kidney cancer.

The V and J genes are TRBV28 and TRBJ2-4; the match to TRBD1 covers 11 bases. The CDR3 covers 17 residues. Trimming removed 3 bases from V and 3 bases from J; junction bases left unmatched: 7. The V gene's germline CDR1 is MDHEN and CDR2 SYDVKM. The CDR3 DNA reads as TGTGCCAGCAGTTTTTGGACAGGGGGCGTTGGCAAAAACATTCAGTACTTC. Its protein product is CASSFWTGGVGKNIQYF. Full variable domain (missing parts from reference TRBV28 and TRBJ2-4): DVKVTQSSRYLVKRTGEKVFLECVQDMDHENMFWYRQDPGLGLRLIYFSYDVKMKEKGDIPEGYSVSREKKERFSLILESASTNQTSMYLCASSFWTGGVGKNIQYFGAGTRLSVL.

The V and J genes are TRBV2 and TRBJ1-2; D is uncertain. The CDR3 extends over 9 amino acids. Germline loops: CDR1 SNHLY, CDR2 FYNNEI. Trimming cost V 8 bases and J 8 bases, with 6 bases left between them. The CDR3 loop reads CASGKGYTF. The CDR3 nucleotides read TGTGCCAGCGGGAAAGGCTACACCTTC.

CDR3: CASSPDGTWGTEAFF. DNA for the CDR3: TGCGCCAGCAGCCCTGACGGGACTTGGGGCACTGAAGCTTTCTTT. The rearrangement joins TRBV5-1 to TRBJ1-1; D may be TRBD1 (5 bases). This CDR3 spans 15 amino acids. Germline-derived CDR1 and CDR2 are SGHRS and YFSETQ. Trimming stripped 4 bases from V and 4 bases from J, with 17 bases between.

The chain links TRBV2 to TRBJ1-5; D not resolved. Between the trimmed V and J ends, which lost 4 bases and 0 bases, there was a span of 10 bases. The CDR3 is 15 amino acids. Germline-derived CDR1 and CDR2 are SNHLY and FYNNEI. The CDR3 region is CASSVEIYSNQPQHF. Written as DNA, the CDR3 is TGTGCCAGCAGTGTCGAGATTTATAGCAATCAGCCCCAGCATTTT.

The chain employs TRBV18 and TRBJ2-4; perhaps D is TRBD1 or TRBD2 (6 bases each). Germline CDR1 KGHSH, CDR2 LQKENI. This CDR3 is 15 amino acids long. With 3 bases removed from V and 8 bases from J, the gap between germline ends came to 17 bases. Here the CDR3 reads CASSPPPGAQDIQYF. The CDR3 bases are TGTGCCAGCTCACCTCCCCCGGGGGCTCAGGACATTCAGTACTTC.

The rearrangement uses TRBV6-1 and TRBJ1-5, with D possibly TRBD1 on 6 matching bases. V lost 3 bases to trimming and J lost 1 base, with 16 bases between them. CDR3 length equals 17 residues. Germline lookup yields CDR1 MNHNS and CDR2 SASEGT. CDR3 protein: CASSEAGGHPSNQPQHF. CDR3 bases: TGTGCCAGCAGTGAGGCGGGGGGCCACCCAAGCAATCAGCCCCAGCATTTT.

The V and J genes are TRBV10-1 and TRBJ1-5; possible D gene TRBD1, 6 bases. Germline CDR1 WNHNN, CDR2 SYGVQD (reference sequence). The CDR3 extends over 16 amino acids. Deletions cut 2 bases from V and 5 bases from J, with 16 bases between. The CDR3 here is CASSERGGDLDQPQHF. CDR3 DNA: TGCGCCAGCAGTGAGAGGGGGGGAGACCTTGATCAGCCCCAGCATTTT.

V and J are TRBV19 and TRBJ1-6; D is undetermined. CDR3 length equals 16 residues. Trimming shortened V by 3 bases and J by 4 bases, and 13 bases separated the two germline ends. Germline V gene data show CDR1 as LNHDA and CDR2 as SQIVND (reference sequence). Here the CDR3 reads CASSIGDWSYNSPLHF. The CDR3 DNA reads TGTGCCAGTAGTATTGGCGACTGGTCGTATAATTCACCCCTCCACTTT.

The chain recombines TRBV5-1 with TRBJ2-5, with TRBD2 identical over 7 bases. Germline CDR1 reads SGHRS; CDR2 reads YFSETQ. The CDR3 has 12 residues. The ends lost 3 bases at V and 5 bases at J; junction bases unmatched: 1. The chain's CDR3 is CASSWEGETQYF. CDR3 nucleotides: TGCGCCAGCAGCTGGGAGGGGGAGACCCAGTACTTC.

The gene calls are TRBV15 and TRBJ2-3; 12 positions agree with TRBD2. The V segment lost 0 bases and the J segment 8 bases; nucleotides outside the gene matches: 9. The CDR3 is 17 amino acids. Germline V lookup: CDR1 LNHNV, CDR2 YYDKDF (reference sequence). This CDR3 reads CATSRDSASGGAGTQYF. CDR3 nucleotide sequence: TGTGCCACCAGCAGAGATAGTGCTAGCGGGGGGGCTGGTACGCAGTATTTT.

This rearrangement joins TRBV5-1 to TRBJ2-1; TRBD2 matches at 13 bases. Germline V CDR1 and CDR2: SGHRS, YFSETQ. CDR3 length: 16 amino acids. V shed 4 bases, J shed 4 bases, and the junction held 5 bases outside the gene matches. The CDR3 loop reads CASSSLLAGGYNEQFF. DNA of the CDR3: TGCGCCAGCAGCAGTTTACTAGCGGGAGGGTACAATGAGCAGTTCTTC.

The table lists this clone with a count of one. V gene TRBV7-2 combines with J gene TRBJ1-2; 7 nucleotides align to TRBD1. The CDR3 is 18 residues long. V lost 2 bases, J lost 4 bases, and 16 bases stayed unmatched. Germline V gene lookup returns CDR1 SGHTA and CDR2 FQGNSA. This CDR3 reads CASSLRLGFRDRSYGYTF. CDR3 nucleotides: TGTGCCAGCAGCTTACGCCTTGGGTTCCGGGACAGAAGCTATGGCTACACCTTC. The complete variable domain, with remaining parts taken from reference TRBV7-2 and TRBJ1-2, reads GAGVSQSPSNKVTEKGKDVELRCDPISGHTALYWYRQSLGQGLEFLIYFQGNSAPDKSGLPSDRFSAERTGGSVSTLTIQRTQQEDSAVYLCASSLRLGFRDRSYGYTFGSGTRLTVV.

The chain uses TRBV2 and TRBJ2-1; maybe TRBD1 (5 bases). Germline values: CDR1 SNHLY, CDR2 FYNNEI. The CDR3 is 17 amino acids. Trimming took 3 bases from V and 1 from J, leaving 16 bases between them. The CDR3 protein is CASSEVFRGSSYNEQFF. The CDR3 coding sequence is TGTGCCAGCAGTGAGGTGTTTAGGGGAAGTTCCTACAATGAGCAGTTCTTC.

The rearrangement links TRBV28 to TRBJ1-4; 8 nucleotides align to TRBD1. CDR3 length: 15 residues. The germline V gene has CDR1 MDHEN and CDR2 SYDVKM. The junction had 8 bases not matched to a gene; V was cut back by 5 bases and J by 6 bases. The CDR3 nucleotides read TGTGCCAGCAGTAGCCAGGGGGCATCGGATGAAAAACTGTTTTTT. Translating gives CASSSQGASDEKLFF. Full variable domain (missing parts from reference TRBV28 and TRBJ1-4): DVKVTQSSRYLVKRTGEKVFLECVQDMDHENMFWYRQDPGLGLRLIYFSYDVKMKEKGDIPEGYSVSREKKERFSLILESASTNQTSMYLCASSSQGASDEKLFFGSGTQLSVL.

This clone was found once. The genes are TRBV6-1 and TRBJ2-1; 8 nucleotides align to TRBD2. V lost 6 bases to trimming and J lost 3 bases; unmatched junction nucleotides: 1. Looked up from germline, CDR1 is MNHNS and CDR2 is SASEGT. The CDR3 is 13 residues long. The CDR3 DNA is TGTGCCAGCAGCACTAGCGGCTACAATGAGCAGTTCTTC. Protein: CASSTSGYNEQFF.

CDR3 in amino acids: CASSFLLASHEQYV. In DNA, the CDR3 is TGTGCCAGCAGCTTCCTTCTAGCGAGCCACGAGCAGTACGTC. J is TRBJ2-7 and V is TRBV7-3; a possible D gene is TRBD2 (6 bases). CDR1 and CDR2 (germline): SGHTA, FQGTGA. Trimming removed 3 bases at V and 5 bases at J, with 14 bases between. CDR3 length: 14 residues.

This chain connects TRBV9 to TRBJ2-5; D perhaps matches TRBD1 (6 bases). Germline CDR1 SGDLS, CDR2 YYNGEE. V was trimmed by 2 bases and J by 2 bases, leaving 10 bases between them. The CDR3 totals 14 residues. The CDR3: CASSVGAGQETQYF. CDR3 DNA sequence: TGTGCCAGCAGCGTGGGGGCGGGTCAAGAGACCCAGTACTTC.

This clone was counted a single time. The chain uses TRBV30 and TRBJ2-1; D gene unclear. The CDR3 is 10 amino acids. Trimming left V 5 bases short and J 11 bases short, with 10 bases between. Germline loops: CDR1 GTSNPN, CDR2 SVGIG (reference sequence). DNA of the CDR3: TGTGCCTGGTCCGGGCCTAAGCAGTTCTTC. Translated, it gives CAWSGPKQFF.

The chain joins TRBV5-1 to TRBJ2-2, with D unclear. The ends were cut back, 3 bases at V and 2 bases at J, with 8 bases in the middle. CDR1 SGHRS and CDR2 YFSETQ come from the germline V gene. The CDR3 loop spans 14 amino acids. CDR3 nucleotide sequence: TGCGCCAGCAGCTCCCAACCTAACACCGGGGAGCTGTTTTTT. This encodes CASSSQPNTGELFF.

The chain joins TRBV6-6 to TRBJ1-5; D remains unclear. The CDR3 contains 14 residues. With 0 bases removed from V and 8 bases from J, the gap between germline ends came to 11 bases. Germline loops: CDR1 MNHNY, CDR2 SVGAGI (reference sequence). DNA of the CDR3: TGTGCCAGCAGTTACTCGATAGTTTCGGAGCCCCAGCATTTT. Its protein product is CASSYSIVSEPQHF.

This rearrangement joins TRBV9 to TRBJ2-3, with D possibly being TRBD2 (6 bases). Looked up from germline, CDR1 is SGDLS and CDR2 is YYNGEE. V was pared by 2 bases and J by 5 bases, with 12 bases between. This CDR3 region has 14 residues. Here the CDR3 DNA reads TGTGCCAGCAGCGTGGCGGCGGGGATAGATACGCAGTATTTT. Amino acids: CASSVAAGIDTQYF.

The V and J genes are TRBV6-5 and TRBJ2-1, with D possibly matching TRBD2 (6 bases). V was shortened by 5 bases and J by 5 bases, with 16 bases between the two germline ends. This CDR3 has 15 residues. Germline CDR1 is MNHEY and CDR2 is SVGAGI. CDR3 region: CASSRHPSSDNEQFF. CDR3 nucleotide sequence: TGTGCCAGCAGTCGCCACCCCTCTAGCGACAATGAGCAGTTCTTC.

This clone was observed once. The rearrangement joins TRBV18 to TRBJ1-3; D may be TRBD1 (5 bases). Germline V gene data show CDR1 as KGHSH and CDR2 as LQKENI. The V and J ends lost 3 bases and 2 bases respectively, with 11 bases between them. The CDR3 totals 15 residues. Written as DNA, the CDR3 is TGTGCCAGCTCACCCGCAGGGCTTACTGGAAACACCATATATTTT. Its protein product is CASSPAGLTGNTIYF.